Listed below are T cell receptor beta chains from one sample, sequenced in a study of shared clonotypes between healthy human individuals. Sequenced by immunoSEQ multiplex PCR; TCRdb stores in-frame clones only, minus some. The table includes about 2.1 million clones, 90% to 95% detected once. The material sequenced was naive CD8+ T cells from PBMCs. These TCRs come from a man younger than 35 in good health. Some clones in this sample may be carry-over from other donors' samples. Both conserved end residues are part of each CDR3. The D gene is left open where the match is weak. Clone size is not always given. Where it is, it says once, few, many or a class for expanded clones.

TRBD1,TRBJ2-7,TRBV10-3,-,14,CAISGTAFSYEQYF,TGTGCCATCAGCGGGACAGCGTTCTCCTACGAGCAGTACTTC
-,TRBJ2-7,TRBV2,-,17,CASSEGTVSERIHEQYF,TGTGCCAGCAGTGAGGGGACCGTAAGCGAGAGAATCCACGAGCAGTACTTC
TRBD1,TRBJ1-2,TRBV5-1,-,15,CASSLTGGFNYGYTF,TGCGCCAGCAGCTTGACAGGGGGCTTTAACTATGGCTACACCTTC
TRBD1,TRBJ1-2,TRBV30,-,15,CAWSRNRGGIDGYTF,TGTGCCTGGAGCAGAAACAGGGGGGGGATCGATGGCTACACCTTC
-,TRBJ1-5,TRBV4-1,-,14,CASSQVGGGRPQHF,TGCGCCAGCAGCCAAGTGGGCGGGGGAAGGCCCCAGCATTTT
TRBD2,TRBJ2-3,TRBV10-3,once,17,CAISDQKREGLGDTQYF,TGTGCCATCAGTGACCAGAAGCGGGAGGGCCTAGGGGATACGCAGTATTTT
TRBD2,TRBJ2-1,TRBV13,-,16,CASSDGGGGSYNEQFF,TGTGCCAGCAGCGATGGTGGCGGGGGCTCCTACAATGAGCAGTTCTTC
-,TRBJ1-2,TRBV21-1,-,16,CASSKRKQGGVDGYTF,TGTGCCAGCAGCAAAAGGAAACAGGGGGGCGTTGATGGCTACACCTTC
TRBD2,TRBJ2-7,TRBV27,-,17,CASNRLARMTGDYEQYF,TGTGCCAGCAACAGACTAGCGCGGATGACGGGGGATTACGAGCAGTACTTC
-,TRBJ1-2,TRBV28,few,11,CASSLNYGYTF,TGTGCCAGCAGTTTAAACTATGGCTACACCTTC
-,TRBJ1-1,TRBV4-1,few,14,CASSQVYRVTEAFF,TGCGCCAGCAGCCAGGTATACAGGGTCACTGAAGCTTTCTTT
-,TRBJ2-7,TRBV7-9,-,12,CASSAGPYEQYF,TGTGCCAGCAGCGCCGGGCCCTACGAGCAGTACTTC
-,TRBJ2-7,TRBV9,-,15,CASSVASSYSYEQYF,TGTGCCAGCAGCGTAGCAAGCAGCTACTCCTACGAGCAGTACTTC
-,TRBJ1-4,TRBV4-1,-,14,CASSPGEGGEKLFF,TGCGCCAGCAGCCCGGGAGAGGGAGGTGAAAAACTGTTTTTT
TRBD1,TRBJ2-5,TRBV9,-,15,CASSVQGAPGETQYF,TGTGCCAGCAGCGTACAGGGGGCGCCCGGGGAGACCCAGTACTTC
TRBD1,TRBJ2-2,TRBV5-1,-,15,CASSLGQGYTGELFF,TGCGCCAGCAGCTTGGGACAGGGGTACACCGGGGAGCTGTTTTTT
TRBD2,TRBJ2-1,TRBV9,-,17,CASSAYHSGRPYNEQFF,TGTGCCAGCAGCGCTTATCATAGCGGGAGGCCCTACAATGAGCAGTTCTTC
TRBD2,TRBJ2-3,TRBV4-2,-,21,CASSQDIDASGSVRSTDTQYF,TGTGCCAGCAGCCAAGATATAGATGCTAGCGGGAGCGTTAGGAGCACAGATACGCAGTATTTT
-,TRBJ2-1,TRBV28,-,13,CASNPTGYNEQFF,TGTGCCAGCAACCCGACAGGCTACAATGAGCAGTTCTTC
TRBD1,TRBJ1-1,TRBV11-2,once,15,CASSADRGGGTEAFF,TGTGCCAGCAGCGCGGACAGGGGTGGTGGCACTGAAGCTTTCTTT
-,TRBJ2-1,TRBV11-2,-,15,CASSLAPQDYNEQFF,TGTGCCAGCAGCTTAGCCCCCCAAGATTACAATGAGCAGTTCTTC
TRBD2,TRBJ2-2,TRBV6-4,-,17,CASSSREGSANTGELFF,TGTGCCAGCTCGTCAAGGGAGGGTTCCGCGAACACCGGGGAGCTGTTTTTT
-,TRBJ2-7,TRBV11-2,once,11,CASSRLDEQYF,TGTGCCAGCAGCCGCCTGGACGAGCAGTACTTC
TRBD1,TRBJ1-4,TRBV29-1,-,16,CSVEGQGPGANEKLFF,TGCAGCGTTGAGGGACAGGGGCCGGGGGCTAATGAAAAACTGTTTTTT
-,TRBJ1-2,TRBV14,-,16,CASSQEASGAKYGYTF,TGTGCCAGCAGCCAAGAAGCCTCAGGGGCTAAGTATGGCTACACCTTC
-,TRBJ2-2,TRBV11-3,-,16,CASSLDRGWGAGELFF,TGTGCCAGCAGCTTAGATCGGGGCTGGGGCGCCGGGGAGCTGTTTTTT
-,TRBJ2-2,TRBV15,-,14,CATSPKYNTGELFF,TGTGCCACCAGCCCGAAATACAACACCGGGGAGCTGTTTTTT
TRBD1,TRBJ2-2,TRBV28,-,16,CASSLFLDRGSGELFF,TGTGCCAGCAGTTTATTCCTCGACAGGGGGTCCGGGGAGCTGTTTTTT
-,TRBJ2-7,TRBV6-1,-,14,CASSDPSGFYEQYF,TGTGCCAGCAGTGATCCCAGCGGATTCTACGAGCAGTACTTC
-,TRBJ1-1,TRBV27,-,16,CASRHGPGMLNTEAFF,TGTGCCAGCAGGCATGGTCCAGGTATGCTGAACACTGAAGCTTTCTTT
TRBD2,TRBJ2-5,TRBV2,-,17,CASSEVLAGEDQETQYF,TGTGCCAGCAGTGAAGTTCTCGCGGGGGAAGACCAAGAGACCCAGTACTTC
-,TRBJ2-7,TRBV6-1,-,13,CASSEGWGYEQYF,TGTGCCAGCAGTGAAGGATGGGGGTACGAGCAGTACTTC
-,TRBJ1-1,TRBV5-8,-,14,CASRHRDANTEAFF,TGTGCCAGCAGGCACCGGGACGCGAACACTGAAGCTTTCTTT
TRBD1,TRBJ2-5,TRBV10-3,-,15,CAISESGQGQETQYF,TGTGCCATCAGTGAGTCGGGACAGGGCCAAGAGACCCAGTACTTC
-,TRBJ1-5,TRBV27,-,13,CASRSVGNQPQHF,TGTGCCAGCAGATCCGTAGGCAATCAGCCCCAGCATTTT
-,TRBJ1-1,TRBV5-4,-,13,CASSLGGNTEAFF,TGTGCCAGCAGCTTGGGGGGGAACACTGAAGCTTTCTTT
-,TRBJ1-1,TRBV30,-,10,CAFSGTEAFF,TGTGCCTTCAGCGGCACTGAAGCTTTCTTT
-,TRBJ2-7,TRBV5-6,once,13,CASSLGSAYEQYF,TGTGCCAGCAGCTTGGGAAGTGCCTACGAGCAGTACTTC
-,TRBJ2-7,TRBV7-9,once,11,CASVQNSEQYF,TGTGCCAGCGTACAGAACTCTGAGCAGTACTTC
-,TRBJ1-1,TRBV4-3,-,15,CASSQEEGRNTEAFF,TGCGCCAGCAGCCAAGAGGAGGGAAGGAACACTGAAGCTTTCTTT
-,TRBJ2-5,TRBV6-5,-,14,CASSYVGGIGTQYF,TGTGCCAGCAGTTACGTTGGGGGGATAGGGACCCAGTACTTC
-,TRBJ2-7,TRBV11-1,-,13,CASSMRQVSEQYF,TGTGCCAGCAGCATGAGACAGGTTAGCGAGCAGTACTTC
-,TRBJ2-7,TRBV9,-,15,CASSEGASARSEQYF,TGTGCCAGCAGCGAGGGGGCTAGCGCCAGGAGCGAGCAGTACTTC
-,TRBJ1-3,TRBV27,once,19,CASTWGQKTPNRSGNTIYF,TGTGCCAGCACCTGGGGTCAAAAAACCCCAAACCGCTCTGGAAACACCATATATTTT
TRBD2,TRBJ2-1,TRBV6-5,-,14,CASSYSHSGNEQFF,TGTGCCAGCAGTTACTCACATAGCGGGAATGAGCAGTTCTTC
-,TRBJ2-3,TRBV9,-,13,CASSDGRTDTQYF,TGTGCCAGCAGCGACGGGCGCACAGATACGCAGTATTTT
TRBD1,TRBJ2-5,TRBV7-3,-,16,CASSGGLTGGQETQYF,TGTGCCAGCAGCGGGGGTCTTACAGGGGGACAAGAGACCCAGTACTTC
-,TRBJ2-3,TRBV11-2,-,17,CASSSPLWEEDADTQYF,TGTGCCAGCAGCTCCCCCCTATGGGAGGAGGACGCAGATACGCAGTATTTT
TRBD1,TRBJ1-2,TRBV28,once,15,CASSLWQGGPWGYTF,TGTGCCAGCAGTTTATGGCAGGGGGGCCCCTGGGGCTACACCTTC
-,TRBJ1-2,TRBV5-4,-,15,CASSLKVVLDYGYTF,TGTGCCAGCAGCTTGAAGGTAGTTCTGGACTATGGCTACACCTTC
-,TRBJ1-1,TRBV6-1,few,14,CASSVGWGLDEAFF,TGTGCCAGCAGCGTTGGCTGGGGGCTTGATGAAGCTTTCTTT
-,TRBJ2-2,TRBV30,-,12,CAWSGGTGELFF,TGTGCCTGGAGTGGGGGGACCGGGGAGCTGTTTTTT
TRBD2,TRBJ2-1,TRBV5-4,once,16,CASSPSGLAVSNEQFF,TGTGCCAGCAGCCCCTCCGGACTAGCAGTAAGTAATGAGCAGTTCTTC
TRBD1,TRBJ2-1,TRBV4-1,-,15,CASSRTRTGDNEQFF,TGCGCCAGCAGCCGAACCCGGACAGGGGACAATGAGCAGTTCTTC
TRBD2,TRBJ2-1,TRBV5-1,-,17,CASSQWTSGSSYNEQFF,TGCGCCAGCAGCCAGTGGACTAGCGGGAGCTCCTACAATGAGCAGTTCTTC